The 30 T cell receptor beta chains listed next were all sequenced from one sample in a study of Ad26.COV2.S vaccination and SARS-CoV-2 variants. Treatment here: some 20 received Ad26.COV2.S at low or high dose, single or two shots; 5 received placebo; per-sample allocation not given. Repertoires come from day 63 after the first vaccine or placebo injection. Method: immunoSEQ multiplex PCR; TCRdb's copy keeps in-frame clones and lacks some. The data show under 500,000 clones, with approximately 92% seen just once and about 1.7% held by the top ten. The specimen comprised peripheral blood, sampled in a trial of Ad26.COV2.S vaccine versus placebo. The receptors here all came from a person aged 18-65 years who received the Ad26.COV2.S COVID-19 vaccine or a placebo.

The rearrangement joins TRBV14 to TRBJ2-2; 11 nucleotides agree with TRBD1. The CDR3 is 14 residues long. V lost 4 bases and J lost 7; bases outside the gene matches: 2. In germline, CDR1 is SGHDN, CDR2 FVKESK. CDR3 region: CASSRDRGIGELFF. The CDR3 region has the DNA TGTGCCAGCAGCCGGGACAGGGGGATCGGGGAGCTGTTTTTT.

This chain uses TRBV4-1 with TRBJ2-7, with 10 bases that match TRBD1. This CDR3 contains 15 residues. Germline V gene lookup returns CDR1 MGHRA and CDR2 YSYEKL. V shed 4 bases, J shed 4 bases, and the junction held 7 bases outside the gene matches. In DNA, the CDR3 is TGCGCCAGCAGCCTGGGCGGACAGGGGGATTACGAGCAGTACTTC. This sequence encodes CASSLGGQGDYEQYF.

The chain combines TRBV3-1 (or the pseudogene TRBV3-2) with TRBJ1-1; 12 nucleotides agree with TRBD1. The germline V gene has CDR1 LGHDT and CDR2 YNNKEL (reference sequence). The CDR3 extends over 15 amino acids. V shed 4 bases and J 3 bases; nucleotides not matched to a gene: 3. The CDR3 DNA reads TGTGCCAGCAGCCCCAGGGACAGGGGGCACACTGAAGCTTTCTTT. Protein sequence: CASSPRDRGHTEAFF.

This clone was seen only once. V gene TRBV9 combines with J gene TRBJ2-7, with a tentative D call TRBD2 (5 bases). The CDR3 spans 15 residues. Germline-derived CDR1 and CDR2 are SGDLS and YYNGEE. Trimming took 4 bases from V and 5 from J, leaving 19 bases between them. Here the CDR3 reads CASSPSLERYDEQYF. The CDR3 nucleotides read TGTGCCAGCAGCCCCAGCCTAGAGCGGTACGACGAGCAGTACTTC.

The rearrangement joins TRBV28 to TRBJ1-2, with D uncertain. V was pared by 7 bases and J by 1 base, with 16 bases between. From germline, CDR1 is MDHEN and CDR2 SYDVKM. This CDR3 contains 15 residues. The CDR3: CASNKPSAYNYGYTF. The CDR3 DNA reads as TGTGCCAGCAACAAACCGTCGGCGTATAACTATGGCTACACCTTC.

The chain links TRBV4-3 to TRBJ2-7; maybe TRBD1 (5 bases). In germline, CDR1 is LGHNA, CDR2 YSLEER. Deletions cut 5 bases from V and 2 bases from J, with 13 bases between. CDR3 length: 14 residues. CDR3 region: CASSFETDTYEQYF. The CDR3, as DNA: TGCGCCAGCAGCTTCGAGACAGATACCTACGAGCAGTACTTC.

The chain joins TRBV7-2 to TRBJ2-2; TRBD1 matches at 8 bases. Trimming removed 3 bases from V and 1 base from J; junction bases left unmatched: 4. The CDR3 spans 16 residues. Germline CDR1 is SGHTA and CDR2 is FQGNSA. In nucleotides, the CDR3 is TGTGCCAGCAGCTTGACCGGGACAGGGAACACCGGGGAGCTGTTTTTT. Its translation: CASSLTGTGNTGELFF.

The chain combines TRBV11-2 with TRBJ2-7; tentatively, D is TRBD1 (5 bases). With 5 bases removed from V and 4 bases from J, the gap between germline ends came to 12 bases. This CDR3 region has 13 residues. Germline values: CDR1 SGHAT, CDR2 FQNNGV. The CDR3 is CASSGRTTYEQYF. CDR3 bases: TGTGCCAGCAGCGGGCGGACAACTTACGAGCAGTACTTC.

This chain links TRBV6-5 with TRBJ2-7; 10 bases are shared with TRBD1. After removal of 7 bases from V and 5 bases from J, the junction contained 8 bases not matched to a gene. The CDR3 is made up of 14 amino acids. The germline V gene encodes CDR1 MNHEY and CDR2 SVGAGI. CDR3 protein: CASKVTGGRDEQYF. CDR3 in DNA: TGTGCCAGCAAGGTGACAGGGGGCCGGGACGAGCAGTACTTC.

The rearrangement joins TRBV28 to TRBJ1-2; D gene ambiguous. Germline V gene data show CDR1 as MDHEN and CDR2 as SYDVKM. The CDR3 is 11 amino acids. Between the trimmed V and J ends, which lost 6 bases and 3 bases, there was a span of 5 bases. The CDR3 nucleotides are TGTGCCAGCAGCCTAGACTATGGCTACACCTTC. It translates to CASSLDYGYTF.

The rearrangement links TRBV2 to TRBJ2-7, with D possibly TRBD1 on 6 matching bases. This CDR3 contains 14 residues. Germline V CDR1 and CDR2: SNHLY, FYNNEI. Trimming pared 7 bases from V and 2 bases from J, leaving 15 bases between. The CDR3, as DNA: TGTGCCAGCATCCCGGGACAAATACCCTACGAGCAGTACTTC. It encodes CASIPGQIPYEQYF.

The chain carries TRBV10-3 and TRBJ1-5; D not resolved. In germline, CDR1 is ENHRY, CDR2 SYGVKD. Between the trimmed V and J ends, which lost 2 bases and 6 bases, there was a span of 11 bases. This CDR3 is built from 14 residues. In nucleotides, the CDR3 is TGTGCCATCAGTGAGGAAACGGTAGGTCAGCCCCAGCATTTT. Translating it yields CAISEETVGQPQHF.

This clone was seen once. The V call is TRBV6-6, the J call TRBJ2-6; no definite D call. The length of the CDR3 is 15 residues. Germline V gene data show CDR1 as MNHNY and CDR2 as SVGAGI (reference sequence). The V end was cut by 2 bases, the J end by 0 bases, with 5 bases between. The CDR3 reads CASSYPSSGANVLTF. As DNA, the CDR3 is TGTGCCAGCAGTTACCCAAGCTCTGGGGCCAACGTCCTGACTTTC.

The rearrangement uses TRBV11-3 and TRBJ2-3; a possible D gene is TRBD2 (6 bases). Germline CDR1 is SGHNT and CDR2 is YENEEA. This CDR3 has 13 residues. With 2 bases removed from V and 8 bases from J, the gap between germline ends came to 11 bases. The CDR3 loop is CASSLKNGGTQYF. CDR3 nucleotide sequence: TGTGCCAGCAGCTTAAAAAACGGGGGTACGCAGTATTTT.

The genes are TRBV6-5 and TRBJ1-2, with D maybe TRBD1 (6 bases). This CDR3 is built from 14 residues. V dropped 8 bases and J dropped 7 bases, with 20 bases sitting between them. The germline V gene encodes CDR1 MNHEY and CDR2 SVGAGI. The CDR3 sequence is CASVPVGGRSGYTF. In nucleotides, the CDR3 is TGTGCCAGCGTCCCCGTGGGGGGGCGGAGTGGCTACACCTTC.

This clone has a single count. This chain joins TRBV9 and TRBJ2-7; a possible D gene is TRBD2 (5 bases). The V and J ends lost 0 bases and 3 bases respectively, with 13 bases between them. Germline V gene sequence: CDR1 SGDLS, CDR2 YYNGEE. This CDR3 is 15 amino acids long. In DNA, the CDR3 is TGTGCCAGCAGCGTAGCTGCCGTTGAGGGCTACGAGCAGTACTTC. It translates to CASSVAAVEGYEQYF.

The chain is built from TRBV5-1 and TRBJ2-3, with 10 bases identical to TRBD2. The CDR3 is made up of 15 amino acids. Germline V gene sequence: CDR1 SGHRS, CDR2 YFSETQ. After removal of 1 base from V and 6 bases from J, the junction contained 5 bases not matched to a gene. CDR3 nucleotide sequence: TGCGCCAGCAGCTTGACTAGCGGGGTAGTTGATACGCAGTATTTT. The encoded protein is CASSLTSGVVDTQYF.

This rearrangement joins TRBV29-1 to TRBJ2-7; possibly TRBD1 for D (6 bases). This CDR3 region has 12 residues. V was shortened by 3 bases and J by 3 bases, with 9 bases between the two germline ends. Per the germline V gene, CDR1 is SQVTM and CDR2 is ANQGSEA. CDR3 amino acids: CSVEAQGYEQYF. The CDR3 DNA reads TGCAGCGTTGAGGCACAGGGCTACGAGCAGTACTTC.

The CDR3 nucleotides are TGTGCCAGTAGTATGACCGGAACCTACGAGCAGTACTTC. The encoded protein is CASSMTGTYEQYF. The gene calls are TRBV19 and TRBJ2-7; unclear D gene. The CDR3 runs to 13 residues. Trimming shortened V by 3 bases and J by 2 bases, and 8 bases separated the two germline ends. Germline V gene data show CDR1 as LNHDA and CDR2 as SQIVND (reference sequence).

The chain recombines TRBV7-2 with TRBJ2-3, with D hard to call. Germline CDR1 is SGHTA and CDR2 is FQGNSA. CDR3 length: 14 residues. The V gene lost 5 bases and the J gene lost 4 bases, with 13 bases spanning the gap. The CDR3 DNA reads as TGTGCCAGCAGCCCCACACGTGGATCAGATACGCAGTATTTT. Amino acid sequence: CASSPTRGSDTQYF.

The chain is built from TRBV9 and TRBJ2-1; D is unresolved. Germline CDR1 reads SGDLS; CDR2 reads YYNGEE. This CDR3 spans 13 amino acids. Trimming removed 2 bases from V and 10 bases from J, with 13 bases in between. The CDR3 coding sequence is TGTGCCAGCAGCGTGTCTGTACAATGGGAGCAGTTCTTC. Translated: CASSVSVQWEQFF.

This sequence joins TRBV5-4 and TRBJ2-3; tentatively, D is TRBD1 (5 bases). The V and J ends lost 1 base and 6 bases respectively, with 15 bases between them. This CDR3 contains 15 residues. Germline CDR1 is SGHNT and CDR2 is YYREEE (reference sequence). The CDR3 loop reads CASSLSMQGKDTQYF. The CDR3 DNA reads as TGTGCCAGCAGCTTGTCTATGCAGGGCAAGGATACGCAGTATTTT.

The chain is built from TRBV18 and TRBJ2-3; no reliable D call. This CDR3 is built from 15 residues. The V gene lost 0 bases and the J gene lost 0 bases, with 7 bases spanning the gap. CDR1 is KGHSH, CDR2 LQKENI, per germline. DNA of the CDR3: TGTGCCAGCTCACCACCATCTGGGAGCACAGATACGCAGTATTTT. Translation: CASSPPSGSTDTQYF.

This sequence joins TRBV30 and TRBJ1-4; a weak D match, TRBD1 (6 bases). This CDR3 is 13 amino acids long. Germline V lookup: CDR1 GTSNPN, CDR2 SVGIG (reference sequence). V lost 5 bases and J lost 6, with 13 bases in between. The CDR3 sequence: CAWAGVGHEKLFF. In DNA form, the CDR3 reads TGTGCCTGGGCAGGGGTAGGGCATGAAAAACTGTTTTTT.

This chain joins TRBV27 and TRBJ2-1; D is ambiguous. CDR3 length: 15 amino acids. Germline CDR1 reads MNHEY; CDR2 reads SMNVEV (reference sequence). V was clipped by 5 bases and J by 3 bases, with 14 bases between them. The CDR3 is CASSPLAAIYNEQFF. As DNA, the CDR3 is TGTGCCAGCAGTCCGTTAGCAGCGATCTACAATGAGCAGTTCTTC.

The CDR3, as DNA: TGTGCCAGTAGTATAAATGGGGGCGCTAACTATGGCTACACCTTC. Residues: CASSINGGANYGYTF. The chain links TRBV19 to TRBJ1-2; a possible D gene is TRBD1 (6 bases). V was clipped by 2 bases and J by 0 bases, with 10 bases between them. This CDR3 is built from 15 residues. Germline CDR1 and CDR2: LNHDA and SQIVND (reference sequence).

The rearrangement joins TRBV28 to TRBJ2-5, with D possibly being TRBD2 (6 bases). CDR1 is MDHEN and CDR2 is SYDVKM in the germline V gene. The CDR3 has 15 amino acids. Trimming took off 5 bases at V and 2 bases at J, with 15 bases between the two ends. DNA of the CDR3: TGTGCCAGCAGTCCCCCTCTCCGGGGGCAAGAGACCCAGTACTTC. It is translated as CASSPPLRGQETQYF. Combining the CDR3 with reference TRBV28 and TRBJ2-5 gives the whole variable domain DVKVTQSSRYLVKRTGEKVFLECVQDMDHENMFWYRQDPGLGLRLIYFSYDVKMKEKGDIPEGYSVSREKKERFSLILESASTNQTSMYLCASSPPLRGQETQYFGPGTRLLVL.

The rearrangement links TRBV18 to TRBJ2-7; TRBD1 is a possible D gene (6 bases). CDR1 and CDR2 from the germline V gene are KGHSH and LQKENI. This CDR3 spans 15 amino acids. Trimming took 1 base from V and 3 from J, leaving 13 bases between them. The CDR3 is CASSPRVGAYYEQYF. The DNA for the CDR3 is TGTGCCAGCTCACCACGTGTGGGGGCCTACTACGAGCAGTACTTC. Full variable domain (remainder filled in from reference TRBV18 and TRBJ2-7): NAGVMQNPRHLVRRRGQEARLRCSPMKGHSHVYWYRQLPEEGLKFMVYLQKENIIDESGMPKERFSAEFPKEGPSILRIQQVVRGDSAAYFCASSPRVGAYYEQYFGPGTRLTVT.

The CDR3 here is CASSRFNTEAFF. The DNA of the CDR3 is TGTGCCAGTTCCAGGTTTAACACTGAAGCTTTCTTT. The rearrangement uses TRBV19 and TRBJ1-1; no clear D gene. The germline V gene encodes CDR1 LNHDA and CDR2 SQIVND (reference sequence). V was cut by 8 bases and J by 2 bases, with 9 bases left in between. This CDR3 is built from 12 residues.

This clone has only a few counts. Other DNA variants within this sample encode the same CDR3. V usage is TRBV28 and J usage is TRBJ2-5; no reliable D call. The CDR3 is 13 amino acids. The V end lost 2 bases, the J end lost 2 bases, and 6 bases lay between the germline ends. Germline CDR1 MDHEN, CDR2 SYDVKM. Here the CDR3 DNA reads TGTGCCAGCAGTTTAACTAAGCAAGAGACCCAGTACTTC. It translates to CASSLTKQETQYF.